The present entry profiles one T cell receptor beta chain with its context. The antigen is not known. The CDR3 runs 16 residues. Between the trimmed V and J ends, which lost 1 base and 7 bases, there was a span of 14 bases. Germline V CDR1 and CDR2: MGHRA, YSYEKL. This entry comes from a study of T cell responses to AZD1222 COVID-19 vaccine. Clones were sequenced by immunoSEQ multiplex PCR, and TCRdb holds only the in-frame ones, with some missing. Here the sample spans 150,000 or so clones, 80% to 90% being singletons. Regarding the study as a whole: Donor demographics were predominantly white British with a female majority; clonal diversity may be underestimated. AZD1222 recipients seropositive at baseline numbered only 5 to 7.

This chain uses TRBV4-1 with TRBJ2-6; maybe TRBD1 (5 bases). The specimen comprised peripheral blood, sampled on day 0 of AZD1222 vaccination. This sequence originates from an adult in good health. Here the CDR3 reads CASSQGRVRGANVLTF. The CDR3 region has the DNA TGCGCCAGCAGCCAAGGACGAGTAAGGGGAGCCAACGTCCTGACTTTC.